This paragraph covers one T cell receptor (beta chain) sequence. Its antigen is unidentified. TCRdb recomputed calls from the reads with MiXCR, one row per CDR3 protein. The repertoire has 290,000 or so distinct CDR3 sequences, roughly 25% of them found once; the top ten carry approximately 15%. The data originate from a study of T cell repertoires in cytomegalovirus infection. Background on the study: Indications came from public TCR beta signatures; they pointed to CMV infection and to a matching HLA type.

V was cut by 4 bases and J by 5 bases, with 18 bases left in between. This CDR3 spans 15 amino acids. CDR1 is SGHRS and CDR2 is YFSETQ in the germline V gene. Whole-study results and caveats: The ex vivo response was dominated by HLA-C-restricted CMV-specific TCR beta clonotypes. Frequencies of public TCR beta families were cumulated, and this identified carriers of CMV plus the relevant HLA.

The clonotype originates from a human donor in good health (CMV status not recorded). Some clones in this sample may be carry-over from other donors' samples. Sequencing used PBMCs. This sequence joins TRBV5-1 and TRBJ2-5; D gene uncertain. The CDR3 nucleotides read TGCGCCAGCAGCCTACTACCGACCGGGCGGGAGACCCAGTACTTC. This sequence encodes CASSLLPTGRETQYF.